This T cell receptor (beta chain) was sequenced during a study of blood T cell repertoires in COVID-19. Study in general: Samples representing acute and convalescent COVID-19 were sourced from the United States, Italy and Spain.

Produced via immunoSEQ multiplex PCR; TCRdb's table is partial and in-frame only. This table has 150,000 to 200,000 clones, more than 80% appearing once. The germline gives CDR1 KGHSH, CDR2 LQKENI. V shed 1 base and J 0 bases; nucleotides not matched to a gene: 12. The CDR3 extends over 19 amino acids. The TCR was taken from a man between 45 and 60 years old with acute or convalescent COVID-19. Sequenced input: peripheral blood. The chain combines TRBV18 with TRBJ2-5, with 9 positions matching TRBD2. The CDR3 region is CASSPLRTSEFEYQETQYF. The CDR3 nucleotides are TGTGCCAGCTCACCACTAAGGACTAGCGAGTTTGAGTACCAAGAGACCCAGTACTTC. The variable domain in full, with the rest retrieved from reference TRBV18 and TRBJ2-5, is NAGVMQNPRHLVRRRGQEARLRCSPMKGHSHVYWYRQLPEEGLKFMVYLQKENIIDESGMPKERFSAEFPKEGPSILRIQQVVRGDSAAYFCASSPLRTSEFEYQETQYFGPGTRLLVL.